A selection of T cell receptor beta chains follows, all from one sample in a study of cytomegalovirus exposure and HLA in healthy donors. Libraries were prepared by immunoSEQ multiplex PCR; TCRdb keeps only in-frame clonotypes and omits some of them. In the table there are nearly 110,000 clones, around 77% of which are singletons. The sequenced sample was PBMCs. Receptor source: a man between 18 and 29 years old in good health and CMV-seronegative. CDR3s leave out the opening cysteine and the closing phenylalanine or tryptophan. Each record gives: clone size, J gene, V gene, CDR3 length, CDR3 protein. Clone size is stated in some rows and not others, as once, few, many or a class when expanded.

NA TRBJ1-6 TRBV4-2 11 ASSQDIAVTLH
NA TRBJ2-7 TRBV7-9 13 ASSSHSGNSYEQY
NA TRBJ2-5 TRBV9 12 ASSTRLAGETQY
NA TRBJ2-3 TRBV13 13 ASSLLAGSTDTQY
NA TRBJ1-6 TRBV5-8 12 ASSLIQGNSPLH
NA TRBJ2-2 TRBV27 12 ASSGQGGTGELF
NA TRBJ1-1 TRBV28 11 ASIPGGGLLGF
NA TRBJ2-1 TRBV5-1 12 ASSFPRTDNEQF
NA TRBJ1-2 TRBV19 11 ASSMGQNYGYT
once TRBJ2-4 TRBV10-3 12 AISEAGPKNIQY
NA TRBJ2-7 TRBV5-1 13 ASSLATGQSHEQY
NA TRBJ1-2 TRBV5-1 13 ASSLTGTGPGGYT
NA TRBJ1-5 TRBV19 15 ASSIDRGTGYNQPQH
NA TRBJ2-1 TRBV29-1 10 SVPGHNNEQF
NA TRBJ1-5 TRBV6-1 12 ASRPGQNNQPQH
NA TRBJ1-2 TRBV19 11 ASSIVWFEGYT
NA TRBJ2-1 TRBV6-5 14 ASSSWTGPVENEQF
NA TRBJ2-2 TRBV7-9 12 AGSLGTYFGELF